One TCR beta chain is described in this entry. Per germline, CDR1 MNHEY and CDR2 SVGAGI. V gave up 6 bases and J gave up 8 bases; unmatched junction bases: 1. This CDR3 has 12 residues. The sample belongs to a study of blood T cell repertoires in COVID-19. Study at large: Acute and convalescent COVID-19 specimens originated in the United States, Italy and Spain. PBMCs, B-cell-depleted T cells, or T cells provided the cDNA or gDNA that made up the material.

How the authors handled the data: Amplified reference gene primers provided the basis for estimating nucleated cell counts. Produced via immunoSEQ multiplex PCR; TCRdb's table is partial and in-frame only. V, J and clone size derive from that table, while D and trimming were established from the DNA sequence. The sample shows more than 110,000 clones, about 90% of them seen only once. Material for sequencing was peripheral blood. This clonotype originated in a woman of 80 years or more with acute or convalescent COVID-19. This sequence joins TRBV6-5 and TRBJ1-6, with 7 bases fitting TRBD1. CDR3 residues: CASRTGDSPLHF. As DNA, the CDR3 is TGTGCCAGCAGAACAGGGGATTCACCCCTCCACTTT.